This note documents a single TCR beta chain sequence. The repertoire was sequenced with immunoSEQ multiplex PCR; TCRdb's copy has only in-frame clones and lacks some. Of roughly 46,000 clones in the sample, around nine tenths were seen once. This record belongs to a study of OX40 agonist ivuxolimab in advanced cancers. Trimming removed 5 bases from V and 3 bases from J; junction bases left unmatched: 5. Germline lookup yields CDR1 MNHEY and CDR2 SVGAGI. CDR3 length: 14 residues. This sample comprised CD4+ or CD8+ T cells sorted from blood, obtained in a trial of the OX40 agonist ivuxolimab. This receptor was obtained from an adult with an advanced solid tumor such as melanoma, head and neck, liver or kidney cancer. V usage is TRBV6-5 and J usage is TRBJ1-1; 8 nucleotides match TRBD1. The CDR3: CASSTPTGDTEAFF. The CDR3 nucleotides read TGTGCCAGCAGTACTCCGACAGGGGACACTGAAGCTTTCTTT.